This T cell receptor (beta chain) is drawn from a study of shared clonotypes between healthy human individuals. Study-wide background: Researchers assigned three CD4 naive, three CD4 memory, two CD8 naive and one CD8 memory plate to each donor.

Whole-study findings and limits: In the sorted subsets, rarefaction showed sequencing was incomplete despite large depth.

The germline V and J ends were trimmed by 0 bases and 5 bases, with 13 bases remaining between them. Germline loops: CDR1 MGHRA, CDR2 YSYEKL. CDR3 length equals 15 residues. A word on this clone: Its antigen is not known.

Sequencing used immunoSEQ multiplex PCR; TCRdb keeps in-frame clones, though not all of them. The sample gives 1.4 million to 1.5 million clones, 96% of which show up once; more than 0.9% is in the top ten. The specimen was naive CD4+ T cells sorted from blood. As to subset: CD45RA+ positively selected. The chain joins TRBV4-1 to TRBJ1-2, with D tentatively TRBD1 (5 bases). The receptor was derived from a young man in good health. The CDR3 spells CASSQDPRGEYGYTF. The CDR3 DNA follows: TGCGCCAGCAGCCAAGACCCGAGGGGAGAGTATGGCTACACCTTC.